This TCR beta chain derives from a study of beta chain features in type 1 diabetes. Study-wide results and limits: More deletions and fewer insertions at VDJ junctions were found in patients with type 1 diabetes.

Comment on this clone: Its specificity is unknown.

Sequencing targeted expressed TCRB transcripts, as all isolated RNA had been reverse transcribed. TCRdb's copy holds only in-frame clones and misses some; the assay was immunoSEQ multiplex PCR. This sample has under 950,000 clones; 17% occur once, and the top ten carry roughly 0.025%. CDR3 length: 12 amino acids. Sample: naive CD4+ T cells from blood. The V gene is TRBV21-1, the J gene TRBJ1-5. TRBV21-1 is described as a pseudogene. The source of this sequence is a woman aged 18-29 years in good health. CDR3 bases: TGTGCCAGCAGCAAAGAGGTTGAGCCCCAGCATTTT. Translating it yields CASSKEVEPQHF.